This passage covers 14 T cell receptor beta chains from one sample sequenced in a study of response to subunit inactivated influenza vaccine. In TCRdb, the RT-PCR reads were re-called with MiXCR into one record per CDR3 protein. Of under 200,000 distinct CDR3 sequences in the sample, over 8.5% were seen once. Sequenced material: CD8+ T cells sorted from PBMCs, taken 23 to 25 months after vaccination. All receptors derive from a man between 50 and 70 years old who received an inactivated influenza vaccine.

Ten or more counts support this clonotype. The gene calls are TRBV3-1 and TRBJ1-5, with D unclear. The CDR3 sequence is 12 residues long. The germline V gene encodes CDR1 LGHDT and CDR2 YNNKEL (reference sequence). V gave up 8 bases and J gave up 4 bases, with 9 bases separating them. The CDR3 loop is CASSEGNQPQHF. Here the CDR3 DNA reads TGTGCCAGCTCCGAGGGTAATCAGCCCCAGCATTTT. The full variable domain, with the rest looked up from reference TRBV3-1 and TRBJ1-5, is DTAVSQTPKYLVTQMGNDKSIKCEQNLGHDTMYWYKQDSKKFLKIMFSYNNKELIINETVPNRFSPKSPDKAHLNLHINSLELGDSAVYFCASSEGNQPQHFGDGTRLSIL.

A few counts support this clonotype. V gene TRBV10-2 combines with J gene TRBJ2-7, with 11 bases fitting TRBD2. The CDR3 is made up of 15 amino acids. Germline loops: CDR1 WSHSY, CDR2 SAAADI. Trimming at V came to 4 bases and at J to 6 bases, leaving 8 bases not matched to a gene. The CDR3 nucleotides are TGCGCCAGCAGTGTAAATCTAGCGGGGGGCAGCGAGCAGTACTTC. Translated, it gives CASSVNLAGGSEQYF.

This clonotype has only a few counts. The V call is TRBV2, the J call TRBJ2-7; D may match TRBD1 or TRBD2 (5 bases each). The CDR3 totals 11 residues. Germline CDR1 reads SNHLY; CDR2 reads FYNNEI. Trimming shortened V by 6 bases and J by 11 bases, and 14 bases separated the two germline ends. CDR3 amino acids: CASSIGTKKYF. DNA for the CDR3: TGTGCCAGCAGCATCGGGACGAAGAAGTACTTC. The variable domain in full, completed from reference TRBV2 and TRBJ2-7, reads EPEVTQTPSHQVTQMGQEVILRCVPISNHLYFYWYRQILGQKVEFLVSFYNNEISEKSEIFDDQFSVERPDGSNFTLKIRSTKLEDSAMYFCASSIGTKKYFGPGTRLTVT.

The V call is TRBV6-1, the J call TRBJ1-2; the match to TRBD1 covers 9 bases. Unmatched junction bases numbered 13, after V lost 6 bases and J lost 8 bases. Per germline, CDR1 MNHNS and CDR2 SASEGT. This CDR3 contains 15 residues. The CDR3 coding sequence is TGTGCCAGCAGGACAAGGGACAGGGTATTCAGCGGCTACACCTTC. As protein: CASRTRDRVFSGYTF.

The chain recombines TRBV30 with TRBJ1-1, with D possibly matching TRBD1 (5 bases). Germline V gene lookup returns CDR1 GTSNPN and CDR2 SVGIG (reference sequence). Trimming shortened V by 1 base and J by 1 base, and 7 bases separated the two germline ends. CDR3 length: 13 residues. The DNA for the CDR3 is TGTGCCTGGAGTGCAGGGACGAACACTGAAGCTTTCTTT. Translated, it gives CAWSAGTNTEAFF.

The J gene is TRBJ2-5, the V gene TRBV9; 8 nucleotides match TRBD2. Germline CDR1 is SGDLS and CDR2 is YYNGEE. This CDR3 is built from 16 residues. The junction had 12 bases not matched to a gene; V was cut back by 4 bases and J by 4 bases. The DNA for the CDR3 is TGTGCCAGCAGCCCTTTTTTAGCGGGATCTTCAGAGACCCAGTACTTC. Amino acids: CASSPFLAGSSETQYF.

There are a few counts of this clonotype. V is TRBV4-3 and J is TRBJ1-4; possibly TRBD1 for D (6 bases). The germline V gene has CDR1 LGHNA and CDR2 YSLEER. V was clipped by 1 base and J by 5 bases, with 11 bases between them. The CDR3 is 15 amino acids. CDR3 DNA sequence: TGCGCCAGCAGCCAAGGGACAGCGATAAATGAAAAACTGTTTTTT. This gives the protein CASSQGTAINEKLFF.

The chain links TRBV6-6 to TRBJ2-1, with 9 bases aligning to TRBD2. The V gene end was trimmed by 11 bases and the J gene end by 7 bases; junction bases not matched to a gene: 9. The CDR3 is made up of 13 amino acids. CDR1 and CDR2 (germline): MNHNY, SVGAGI (reference sequence). This chain's CDR3 is CALAGAKWNEQFF. CDR3 nucleotide sequence: TGTGCCTTAGCGGGAGCAAAGTGGAATGAGCAGTTCTTC.

This clonotype was detected only a few times. The chain is built from TRBV29-1 and TRBJ2-5; TRBD2 matches at 7 bases. The CDR3 has 16 residues. Germline trimming cut 0 bases from V and 2 bases from J; bases unmatched to any gene: 9. The V gene's germline CDR1 is SQVTM and CDR2 ANQGSEA. The CDR3 DNA follows: TGCAGCGTTGAAGAGCGGGAGTCTCGCCCACAAGAGACCCAGTACTTC. Residues: CSVEERESRPQETQYF.

Ten or more counts support this clonotype. The gene calls are TRBV4-3 and TRBJ1-3, with unresolved D. CDR1 and CDR2 from the germline V gene are LGHNA and YSLEER. The V end lost 0 bases, the J end lost 0 bases, and 9 bases lay between the germline ends. The CDR3 is 16 amino acids. The CDR3 nucleotides read TGCGCCAGCAGCCAAGACCACCAAGGCTCTGGAAACACCATATATTTT. Translation gives CASSQDHQGSGNTIYF.

At least ten counts were recorded for this clonotype. This chain uses TRBV10-3 with TRBJ2-5; 8 bases agree with TRBD1. CDR3 length: 13 amino acids. The germline CDR1 and CDR2 sequences are ENHRY and SYGVKD. Trimming at V came to 8 bases and at J to 3 bases, leaving 5 bases not matched to a gene. CDR3 DNA sequence: TGTGCCATCGCCGACAGGGGAGAAGAGACCCAGTACTTC. Amino acid sequence: CAIADRGEETQYF.

This clonotype has only a few counts. The gene calls are TRBV7-9 and TRBJ2-1; maybe TRBD2 (6 bases). CDR1 is SEHNR, CDR2 FQNEAQ, per germline (reference sequence). The CDR3 runs 15 residues. V lost 5 bases and J lost 4, with 15 bases in between. The CDR3 protein is CASSPLEAGYNEQFF. CDR3 bases: TGTGCCAGCAGCCCCCTTGAGGCGGGGTACAATGAGCAGTTCTTC.

This clonotype occurred a few times. The chain joins TRBV7-8 to TRBJ2-3; D perhaps matches TRBD2 (5 bases). Trimming shortened V by 3 bases and J by 8 bases, and 15 bases separated the two germline ends. This CDR3 has 14 residues. CDR1 is SGHVS and CDR2 is FQNEAQ in the germline V gene. CDR3 region: CASSFPSGGVTQYF. The CDR3 DNA reads TGTGCCAGCAGCTTCCCCAGCGGAGGCGTTACGCAGTATTTT.

The genes are TRBV7-9 and TRBJ1-1; 8 bases match TRBD1. CDR3 length: 13 amino acids. CDR1 and CDR2 (germline): SEHNR, FQNEAQ (reference sequence). J gave up 10 bases and V 5 bases, and 9 bases lay outside the gene matches. The CDR3 loop is CASSLVDREGAFF. Here the CDR3 DNA reads TGTGCCAGCAGCCTCGTGGACAGGGAGGGAGCTTTCTTT.